This passage covers 22 T cell receptor beta chains from one sample sequenced in a study of T cell responses to AZD1222 COVID-19 vaccine. Profiling relied on immunoSEQ multiplex PCR, and the TCRdb table lists in-frame clones only, not all of them. The table records about 130,000 clones, over 75% of them present only once. The starting material was peripheral blood, obtained on day 0 of AZD1222 vaccination. All receptors come from an adult in good health.

V usage is TRBV5-6 and J usage is TRBJ1-1; 8 positions match TRBD1. The trim removed 0 bases at V and 1 base at J, leaving 5 bases unmatched. From germline, CDR1 is SGHDT and CDR2 YYEEEE. The CDR3 extends over 16 amino acids. This chain's CDR3 is CASSLGQGASNTEAFF. The CDR3, as DNA: TGTGCCAGCAGCTTGGGGCAGGGGGCGTCGAACACTGAAGCTTTCTTT. The full variable domain, in which reference TRBV5-6 and TRBJ1-1 provide the parts outside the CDR3, is DAGVTQSPTHLIKTRGQQVTLRCSPKSGHDTVSWYQQALGQGPQFIFQYYEEEERQRGNFPDRFSGHQFPNYSSELNVNALLLGDSALYLCASSLGQGASNTEAFFGQGTRLTVV.

V usage is TRBV4-3 and J usage is TRBJ1-1; weak D call: TRBD1 (5 bases). Looked up from germline, CDR1 is LGHNA and CDR2 is YSLEER. The CDR3 covers 17 residues. V was clipped by 0 bases and J by 7 bases, with 21 bases between them. The CDR3 DNA reads TGCGCCAGCAGCCAAGATCCCCCTCCGGGGGAGAACCTTGAAGCTTTCTTT. Translating gives CASSQDPPPGENLEAFF.

This chain links TRBV6-2 or TRBV6-3 with TRBJ1-2; D call uncertain. Germline CDR1 reads MNHEY; CDR2 reads SVGEGT. The V end was cut by 4 bases, the J end by 8 bases, with 14 bases between. This CDR3 comprises 13 residues. The CDR3 sequence: CASSWTDAEGYTF. In DNA form, the CDR3 reads TGTGCCAGCAGTTGGACCGACGCGGAGGGCTACACCTTC.

The chain couples TRBV19 to TRBJ2-5; 7 bases are shared with TRBD2. Germline CDR1 LNHDA, CDR2 SQIVND (reference sequence). V shed 4 bases and J 7 bases; nucleotides not matched to a gene: 12. This CDR3 comprises 15 residues. CDR3 nucleotides: TGTGCCAGTAGTAGGGGAGGGGTGAGAAGGGGGACCCAGTACTTC. Translated: CASSRGGVRRGTQYF.

The rearrangement links TRBV6-2 or TRBV6-3 to TRBJ2-5, with D maybe TRBD1 (6 bases). The germline V and J ends were trimmed by 2 bases and 2 bases, with 15 bases remaining between them. CDR3 length equals 16 residues. CDR1 is MNHEY and CDR2 is SVGEGT in the germline V gene. The CDR3 nucleotides are TGTGCCAGCAGTTACGTCCCTGGGACACTGCAAGAGACCCAGTACTTC. Protein sequence: CASSYVPGTLQETQYF.

The chain carries TRBV27 and TRBJ1-5, with a tentative D call TRBD1 (6 bases). Per the germline V gene, CDR1 is MNHEY and CDR2 is SMNVEV (reference sequence). The CDR3 consists of 17 residues. Between the trimmed V and J ends, which lost 5 bases and 4 bases, there was a span of 21 bases. The CDR3, as DNA: TGTGCCAGCAGTCTTAAAGGATGGACAGCCCCAAATCAGCCCCAGCATTTT. This codes for CASSLKGWTAPNQPQHF.

This rearrangement joins TRBV5-1 to TRBJ1-2; 9 nucleotides line up with TRBD1. There are 15 residues in the CDR3. CDR1 is SGHRS, CDR2 YFSETQ, per germline. The V gene end was trimmed by 4 bases and the J gene end by 2 bases; junction bases not matched to a gene: 6. The CDR3 DNA reads as TGCGCCAGCAGCCCGGAGGGACAGGGCAACTATGGCTACACCTTC. Translated, it gives CASSPEGQGNYGYTF. Filled out from reference TRBV5-1 and TRBJ1-2, the complete variable domain reads KAGVTQTPRYLIKTRGQQVTLSCSPISGHRSVSWYQQTPGQGLQFLFEYFSETQRNKGNFPGRFSGRQFSNSRSEMNVSTLELGDSALYLCASSPEGQGNYGYTFGSGTRLTVV.

J is TRBJ2-1 and V is TRBV21-1; TRBD2, the table's D call, lacks a check against the DNA. TRBV21-1 is assigned pseudogene status. The CDR3 consists of 19 residues. The CDR3 loop is CASSKAALAGESSYNEQFF. CDR3 DNA sequence: TGTGCCAGCAGCAAAGCCGCCCTAGCCGGCGAGAGCTCCTACAATGAGCAGTTCTTC.

The CDR3: CASSLAHGSPLHF. CDR3 in DNA: TGTGCCAGCAGTTTGGCTCACGGTTCACCCCTCCACTTT. V and J are TRBV27 and TRBJ1-6; no clear D. Germline V gene data show CDR1 as MNHEY and CDR2 as SMNVEV (reference sequence). V was pared by 3 bases and J by 9 bases, with 9 bases between. The CDR3 runs to 13 residues.

The chain joins TRBV7-9 to TRBJ2-1; D is uncertain. V dropped 8 bases and J dropped 7 bases, with 21 bases sitting between them. The V gene's germline CDR1 is SEHNR and CDR2 FQNEAQ (reference sequence). CDR3 length: 15 residues. CDR3 amino acids: CASSMGQTDRNEQFF. The CDR3 DNA follows: TGTGCCAGCTCCATGGGCCAGACGGATAGAAATGAGCAGTTCTTC.

The chain is built from TRBV6-2 or TRBV6-3 and TRBJ2-7, with 13 bases aligning to TRBD2. With 2 bases clipped from V and 4 bases from J, the junction kept 2 bases outside the gene matches. The CDR3 has 15 amino acids. The germline gives CDR1 MNHEY, CDR2 SVGEGT. The DNA for the CDR3 is TGTGCCAGCAGTTACCGGACTAGCGGGGGTTACGAGCAGTACTTC. Translation gives CASSYRTSGGYEQYF.

The V call is TRBV5-1, the J call TRBJ1-6; no clear D. The length of the CDR3 is 14 residues. The V gene lost 0 bases and the J gene lost 3 bases, with 4 bases spanning the gap. Per germline, CDR1 SGHRS and CDR2 YFSETQ. CDR3 sequence: CASSLDSYNSPLHF. The CDR3, as DNA: TGCGCCAGCAGCTTGGACAGCTATAATTCACCCCTCCACTTT.

The chain links TRBV10-1 to TRBJ1-1; no clear D. Germline V gives CDR1 WNHNN, CDR2 SYGVQD (reference sequence). The CDR3 length is 13 residues. The V and J ends lost 9 bases and 0 bases respectively, with 11 bases between them. This chain's CDR3 is CASRQSVNTEAFF. CDR3 nucleotides: TGCGCCAGTCGGCAGTCGGTGAACACTGAAGCTTTCTTT.

This chain uses TRBV24-1 with TRBJ2-1, with 12 nucleotides matching TRBD2. Germline CDR1 KGHDR, CDR2 SFDVKD. V lost 4 bases, J lost 4 bases, and 7 bases stayed unmatched. CDR3 length: 17 residues. CDR3 DNA: TGTGCCACCAGTGAACCAGGACTAGCGGGGCAATACAATGAGCAGTTCTTC. Translation gives CATSEPGLAGQYNEQFF.

This chain uses TRBV28 with TRBJ1-4; D ambiguous. This CDR3 is 11 amino acids long. V lost 4 bases and J lost 17, with 14 bases in between. The germline gives CDR1 MDHEN, CDR2 SYDVKM. The CDR3 DNA reads as TGTGCCAGCAGTTCTACGGACCCCGCTTTTTTT. This codes for CASSSTDPAFF.

The CDR3, as DNA: TGCGCCAGCAGCTTGGAGGTGGGCAGCTATGGCTACACCTTC. This sequence encodes CASSLEVGSYGYTF. This chain connects TRBV5-1 to TRBJ1-2; unclear D gene. The germline V gene has CDR1 SGHRS and CDR2 YFSETQ. V was cut by 0 bases and J by 4 bases, with 10 bases left in between. The CDR3 spans 14 residues.

This clone was counted a few times. J is TRBJ2-7 and V is TRBV6-5; D perhaps matches TRBD1 (5 bases). CDR3 length: 12 amino acids. CDR1 is MNHEY, CDR2 SVGAGI, per germline. With 9 bases removed from V and 3 bases from J, the gap between germline ends came to 12 bases. This CDR3 reads CASKGPNYEQYF. CDR3 nucleotides: TGTGCCAGTAAGGGGCCGAACTACGAGCAGTACTTC.

The CDR3 DNA is TGTGCCAGCAGCTTGGCCGTGGGGCCGGCTCAGCCCCAGCATTTT. Translated, it gives CASSLAVGPAQPQHF. J is TRBJ1-5 and V is TRBV5-8, with D perhaps matching TRBD1 (5 bases). The ends were cut back, 0 bases at V and 6 bases at J, with 13 bases in the middle. The CDR3 is 15 residues long. Germline V lookup: CDR1 SGHTS, CDR2 YDEGEE. Complete variable domain (other parts from reference TRBV5-8 and TRBJ1-5): EAGVTQSPTHLIKTRGQQATLRCSPISGHTSVYWYQQALGLGLQFLLWYDEGEERNRGNFPPRFSGRQFPNYSSELNVNALELEDSALYLCASSLAVGPAQPQHFGDGTRLSIL.

This chain links TRBV19 with TRBJ2-7; D perhaps matches TRBD2 (8 bases). Trimming took 1 base from V and 1 from J, leaving 11 bases between them. CDR1 is LNHDA and CDR2 is SQIVND in the germline V gene (reference sequence). The CDR3 loop spans 15 amino acids. The CDR3 sequence is CASSIVAGQSYEQYF. Written as DNA, the CDR3 is TGTGCCAGTAGTATAGTAGCGGGACAGTCCTACGAGCAGTACTTC. Filled out from reference TRBV19 and TRBJ2-7, the complete variable domain reads DGGITQSPKYLFRKEGQNVTLSCEQNLNHDAMYWYRQDPGQGLRLIYYSQIVNDFQKGDIAEGYSVSREKKESFPLTVTSAQKNPTAFYLCASSIVAGQSYEQYFGPGTRLTVT.

This chain connects TRBV7-9 to TRBJ1-6; D possibly corresponds to TRBD1 (6 bases). Germline-derived CDR1 and CDR2 are SEHNR and FQNEAQ (reference sequence). The CDR3 has 18 residues. Trimming took 1 base from V and 5 from J, leaving 18 bases between them. This CDR3 is CASSLVGGQFIDNSPLHF. DNA for the CDR3: TGTGCCAGCAGCTTAGTGGGCGGACAGTTTATAGATAATTCACCCCTCCACTTT.

The gene calls are TRBV27 and TRBJ1-2; 11 bases fit TRBD1. The CDR3 is 13 amino acids. V shed 4 bases and J 5 bases; nucleotides not matched to a gene: 0. Germline V CDR1 and CDR2: MNHEY, SMNVEV (reference sequence). CDR3 in DNA: TGTGCCAGCAGTTGGGACAGGGGGTATGGCTACACCTTC. Translated: CASSWDRGYGYTF.

The CDR3 DNA is TGTGCCAGCAGTTCCCCAACCTACGAGCAGTACTTC. Amino acid sequence: CASSSPTYEQYF. The chain employs TRBV27 and TRBJ2-7, with D unclear. The CDR3 runs to 12 residues. Germline V gene lookup returns CDR1 MNHEY and CDR2 SMNVEV (reference sequence). V was pared by 4 bases and J by 2 bases, with 6 bases between.